This TCR beta chain was recorded in a study of Graves' ophthalmopathy and Graves' hyperthyroidism. For the study at large: Peripheral blood samples were taken at initial diagnosis, before any treatment.

From RNA, the CDR3 regions of TCR beta chains were amplified and sequenced. Second-round multiplex PCR came after first-round RT-PCR with HTBI primers. MiXCR, applied by TCRdb to the multiplex PCR reads, yields one record per CDR3 protein. This table holds 200,000 to 250,000 distinct CDR3 sequences, approximately 21% found once. The V and J ends lost 0 bases and 7 bases respectively, with 10 bases between them. The CDR3 consists of 13 residues. Germline values: CDR1 MNHEY, CDR2 SVGAGI. Study-wide results and caveats: Most expanded clonotypes in thyroid above 0.001 frequency also showed up in blood.

The PBMCs were taken from about 10 ml of fresh peripheral blood. Many counts were recorded for this clonotype. Its matching antigen is unknown. Sequencing used peripheral blood. The rearrangement links TRBV6-5 to TRBJ2-7, with D perhaps TRBD1 (6 bases). The TCR was taken from a woman between 50 and 59 years old with Graves' ophthalmopathy. Here the CDR3 DNA reads TGTGCCAGCAGTTACTCGGACAGAGGAGAGCAGTACTTC. Translation: CASSYSDRGEQYF.